This T cell receptor (beta chain) was sequenced in a study of T cell responses to AZD1222 COVID-19 vaccine. Findings and limits, study-wide: It was only 6 or 7 AZD1222 recipients who were seropositive at baseline. There were mostly white British donors and more females than males, and clonal diversity was possibly underestimated.

A remark on this clone: Antigen unknown.

TCRdb's table, derived via immunoSEQ multiplex PCR, lists solely in-frame clones and lacks some. Of approximately 140,000 clones in the sample, approximately 78% are singletons; the top ten hold around 4.1%. Germline CDR1 reads MNHEY; CDR2 reads SVGAGI. V was clipped by 8 bases and J by 4 bases, with 9 bases between them. This CDR3 region has 12 residues. The TCR comes from an adult in good health. The chain joins TRBV6-5 to TRBJ1-5; D gene ambiguous. Sequencing was performed on peripheral blood, taken on day 0 of MenACWY control vaccination. The CDR3 DNA reads as TGTGCCAGCGAGGACCTAAATCAGCCCCAGCATTTT. This encodes CASEDLNQPQHF.